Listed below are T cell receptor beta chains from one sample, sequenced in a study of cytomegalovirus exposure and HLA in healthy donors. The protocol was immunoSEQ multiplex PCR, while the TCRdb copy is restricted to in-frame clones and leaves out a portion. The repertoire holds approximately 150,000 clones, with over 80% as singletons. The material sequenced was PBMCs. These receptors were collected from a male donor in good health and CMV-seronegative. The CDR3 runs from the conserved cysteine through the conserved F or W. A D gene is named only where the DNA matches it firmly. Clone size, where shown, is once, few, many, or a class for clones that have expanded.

TGTGCCAGCAGTTACCAGGAGGGTTACTACGAGCAGTACTTC,CASSYQEGYYEQYF,-,TRBJ2-7,-,TRBV2
TGTGCCAGCAGCCAAGAAGGTAGTACTAGCGGGAGTGATACGCAGTATTTT,CASSQEGSTSGSDTQYF,few,TRBJ2-3,TRBD2,TRBV4-2
TGTGCCAGCAGCGTACTTCAAGCGGGACTCTCCTACAATGAGCAGTTCTTC,CASSVLQAGLSYNEQFF,-,TRBJ2-1,TRBD2,TRBV9
TGTGCCAGCAGCGTAGACGGTGGAGGGGGCAATGAAAAACTGTTTTTT,CASSVDGGGGNEKLFF,-,TRBJ1-4,TRBD1,TRBV9
TGTGCCAGCAGTTACTCGTTCCGGGGGGGGATTTTTGAGCTGTTTTTT,CASSYSFRGGIFELFF,-,TRBJ2-2,TRBD2,TRBV6-5
TGTGCCAGCAGCACAGGGAGTCTTGGCTACACCTTC,CASSTGSLGYTF,-,TRBJ1-2,-,TRBV7-9
TGTGCCAGCTCACCAATGGGCAAAGATAGCAATCAGCCCCAGCATTTT,CASSPMGKDSNQPQHF,-,TRBJ1-5,-,TRBV18
TGTGCCAGCAGCTTAAAAGGGGCAAGTGGCTACACCTTC,CASSLKGASGYTF,-,TRBJ1-2,-,TRBV7-9
TGTGCCAGCAGCTCAGGGGAATTTTACTACAATGAGCAGTTCTTC,CASSSGEFYYNEQFF,-,TRBJ2-1,-,TRBV7-9
TGTGCCAGCAGTGAATATGGGAGTCAGCCCCAGCATTTT,CASSEYGSQPQHF,few,TRBJ1-5,-,TRBV25-1